Following are 11 T cell receptor beta chains from one sample sequenced in a study of beta chain features in type 1 diabetes. Regarding the study as a whole: Moderately but significantly shorter TCRB CDR3s were found in Type 1 diabetes patients in all four CD4+ subsets.

These receptors' targets are unknown. All of the isolated RNA was reverse transcribed, so expressed TCRB transcripts were sequenced. TCRdb keeps only in-frame clones here, not all; method: immunoSEQ multiplex PCR. The sample shows some 150,000 clones, about 9% of them seen only once. The material sequenced was central memory CD4+ T cells from blood. These receptors came from a woman aged 30 to 39 with type 1 diabetes.

This rearrangement joins TRBV4-2 to TRBJ2-3; tentatively, D is TRBD1 (7 bases). The length of the CDR3 is 17 residues. CDR1 LGHNA and CDR2 YNFKEQ come from the germline V gene. Trimming stripped 5 bases from V and 4 bases from J, with 22 bases between. In nucleotides, the CDR3 is TGTGCCAGCAGCGTGTGGTCGGGCCAGGGGGGTTCAGATACGCAGTATTTT. This translates into CASSVWSGQGGSDTQYF.

About this clone: This specimen includes other DNA sequences encoding the same CDR3. V gene TRBV5-1 combines with J gene TRBJ2-1; 8 nucleotides agree with TRBD2. Germline loops: CDR1 SGHRS, CDR2 YFSETQ. V dropped 0 bases and J dropped 6; count of bases not matched to a gene: 5. The length of the CDR3 is 15 residues. The CDR3 loop reads CASSLGLAGINEQFF. The CDR3 nucleotides read TGCGCCAGCAGCTTGGGGCTAGCGGGCATCAATGAGCAGTTCTTC.

The gene calls are TRBV29-1 and TRBJ2-1; D possibly corresponds to TRBD2 (5 bases). V lost 0 bases and J 2 bases, leaving 11 bases between the germline ends. Germline CDR1 is SQVTM and CDR2 is ANQGSEA. This CDR3 comprises 15 residues. The CDR3 DNA follows: TGCAGCGTTGAAGATCGGGGTGTTGCCTACAATGAGCAGTTCTTC. It specifies CSVEDRGVAYNEQFF.

The chain combines TRBV2 with TRBJ1-2, with D possibly matching TRBD1 (5 bases). V was shortened by 4 bases and J by 0 bases, with 9 bases between the two germline ends. Germline V gene data show CDR1 as SNHLY and CDR2 as FYNNEI. The CDR3 loop spans 14 amino acids. The CDR3 here is CASSGLTANYGYTF. The CDR3 DNA is TGTGCCAGCAGTGGTCTGACAGCTAACTATGGCTACACCTTC.

This clone was counted only a few times. The rearrangement joins TRBV28 to TRBJ1-1; maybe TRBD1 (5 bases). The CDR3 contains 15 residues. Per the germline V gene, CDR1 is MDHEN and CDR2 is SYDVKM. V lost 5 bases and J lost 1, with 14 bases in between. The CDR3 bases are TGTGCCAGCAGTCGAGGCCCAAGGGGGAACACTGAAGCTTTCTTT. Protein: CASSRGPRGNTEAFF.

V gene TRBV5-1 combines with J gene TRBJ2-1, with TRBD2 identical over 10 bases. Germline lookup yields CDR1 SGHRS and CDR2 YFSETQ. V was clipped by 6 bases and J by 7 bases; unmatched bases: 7. This CDR3 is 14 amino acids long. CDR3 in DNA: TGCGCCAGCATGACGCTAGCGGGAGAAAATGAGCAGTTCTTC. Translation gives CASMTLAGENEQFF.

The rearrangement uses TRBV5-1 and TRBJ1-4; 8 bases map to TRBD1. The germline gives CDR1 SGHRS, CDR2 YFSETQ. V dropped 5 bases and J dropped 4; count of bases not matched to a gene: 4. This CDR3 comprises 14 residues. CDR3 in amino acids: CASSMTGVNEKLFF. The CDR3 coding sequence is TGCGCCAGCAGTATGACAGGGGTTAATGAAAAACTGTTTTTT.

This chain connects TRBV5-1 to TRBJ2-5; 10 positions agree with TRBD1. The CDR3 is 17 residues long. Germline values: CDR1 SGHRS, CDR2 YFSETQ. With V trimmed by 4 bases and J by 5 bases, 14 bases remained unmatched. CDR3 bases: TGCGCCAGCAGCCGGACGGGACAGGGGTATTCGGGGGAGACCCAGTACTTC. The encoded protein is CASSRTGQGYSGETQYF.

The chain joins TRBV15 to TRBJ2-2; D uncertain. Germline CDR1 and CDR2: LNHNV and YYDKDF (reference sequence). V lost 0 bases, J lost 7 bases, and 6 bases lay in between. The CDR3 is made up of 13 amino acids. This CDR3 reads CATSRDRYGELFF. In nucleotides, the CDR3 is TGTGCCACCAGCAGAGATCGTTACGGGGAGCTGTTTTTT.

The chain joins TRBV7-2 to TRBJ2-1; TRBD1 matches 7 bases. V shed 5 bases, J shed 5 bases, and the junction held 3 bases outside the gene matches. The CDR3 loop spans 13 amino acids. Per the germline V gene, CDR1 is SGHTA and CDR2 is FQGNSA. In DNA, the CDR3 is TGTGCCAGCAGCGTAGGACAGGACAATGAGCAGTTCTTC. Its protein product is CASSVGQDNEQFF.

This clone was seen only a few times. This chain joins TRBV4-2 and TRBJ2-1; 9 bases are a match to TRBD2. V lost 0 bases and J lost 3; bases outside the gene matches: 3. The germline V gene encodes CDR1 LGHNA and CDR2 YNFKEQ. CDR3 length: 16 amino acids. CDR3 sequence (DNA): TGTGCCAGCAGCCAAGAGACTAGCGGCGGCTACAATGAGCAGTTCTTC. Its translation is CASSQETSGGYNEQFF.